This T cell receptor beta chain was captured in a study of cytomegalovirus exposure and HLA in healthy donors. Study results and limitations: A few of the chains that were CMV-associated were confirmed in vitro to be specific for CMV antigens. Earlier results showed most TCR beta V segments being productive about 87% or about 30% of the time.

The count of this clone is one. Its antigen remains unknown. The study ran its PCR with 60 Vbeta and 13 Jbeta primers. The data were produced by immunoSEQ multiplex PCR, yet TCRdb's version contains in-frame clones alone and is incomplete. Found here are tens of thousands of clones, 78% of them singletons; the top ten hold roughly 2.5%. CDR1 and CDR2 (germline): SGHRS, YFSETQ. The CDR3 runs 16 residues. V was trimmed by 0 bases and J by 0 bases, leaving 11 bases between them. This rearrangement joins TRBV5-1 to TRBJ2-3, with D hard to call. Sequenced input: PBMCs. This TCR came from a male donor in good health and CMV-seropositive. The CDR3, as DNA: TGCGCCAGCAGCTTGGCGGCGACATCAAGCACAGATACGCAGTATTTT. It specifies CASSLAATSSTDTQYF.